The 20 T cell receptor beta chains below were found in one sample sequenced in a study of response to subunit inactivated influenza vaccine. One entry per CDR3 protein, called by TCRdb with MiXCR from the RT-PCR reads. Found here are hundreds of thousands of distinct CDR3 sequences, roughly 27% of them singletons; the top ten hold around 1.8%. The sample was CD4+ T cells sorted from PBMCs, taken approximately 5 days after vaccination. These receptor sequences come from a man aged 50-59 years who received an inactivated influenza vaccine.

J is TRBJ2-1 and V is TRBV7-2; TRBD2 matches 10 bases. V gave up 5 bases and J gave up 8 bases; unmatched junction bases: 9. Per germline, CDR1 SGHTA and CDR2 FQGNSA. This CDR3 contains 15 residues. The CDR3 DNA sequence: TGTGCCAGCAGCCTGGCTAGCGGGAGCTTGTATGAGCAGTTCTTC. Protein sequence: CASSLASGSLYEQFF.

The chain uses TRBV5-1 and TRBJ2-2; D unclear. V lost 2 bases and J lost 2, with 16 bases in between. This CDR3 comprises 17 residues. CDR1 is SGHRS, CDR2 YFSETQ, per germline. The CDR3 bases are TGCGCCAGCAGCTTCCGGCGGTCTACCCTCAACACCGGGGAGCTGTTTTTT. The encoded protein is CASSFRRSTLNTGELFF.

To note about this clonotype: The junction and the germline gene differ at one end; a read error may be behind it. This sequence joins TRBV3-1 and TRBJ1-3; no clear D. CDR3 length: 13 residues. Germline V lookup: CDR1 LGHDT, CDR2 YNNKEL (reference sequence). This CDR3 reads CASSEDWGNTIYF. CDR3 DNA: TGTGCCAGCAGCGAAGACTGGGGTAACACCATATATTTT.

V and J are TRBV4-2 and TRBJ2-1; D possibly matches TRBD1 or TRBD2 (5 bases each). Trimming shortened V by 0 bases and J by 3 bases, and 21 bases separated the two germline ends. CDR1 and CDR2 (germline): LGHNA, YNFKEQ. The CDR3 length is 19 residues. The CDR3 region is CASSQDWVVRGWYYNEQFF. CDR3 coding DNA: TGTGCCAGCAGCCAAGATTGGGTTGTGAGGGGTTGGTACTACAATGAGCAGTTCTTC.

This clonotype was counted only a few times. The chain has TRBV20-1 and TRBJ2-2; D is unclear. This CDR3 contains 19 residues. V lost 0 bases, J lost 0 bases, and 20 bases lay in between. Per the germline V gene, CDR1 is DFQATT and CDR2 is SNEGSKA (reference sequence). In nucleotides, the CDR3 is TGCAGTGCTAGAGATCAGGCGCGGTCCTCCCCAACGAACACCGGGGAGCTGTTTTTT. It specifies CSARDQARSSPTNTGELFF.

This clonotype was seen a few times. The chain has TRBV5-1 and TRBJ2-1; D unresolved. In germline, CDR1 is SGHRS, CDR2 YFSETQ. V gave up 0 bases and J gave up 0 bases, with 10 bases separating them. The CDR3 is 16 amino acids. The CDR3 nucleotides are TGCGCCAGCAGCTTGGTATCTTCCTCCTCCTACAATGAGCAGTTCTTC. Translated, it gives CASSLVSSSSYNEQFF.

The chain employs TRBV5-1 and TRBJ1-1; D not certain. The V gene's germline CDR1 is SGHRS and CDR2 YFSETQ. This CDR3 has 11 amino acids. Trimming pared 7 bases from V and 3 bases from J, leaving 7 bases between. Written as DNA, the CDR3 is TGCGCCAGCCGGGAGGACACTGAAGCTTTCTTT. This encodes CASREDTEAFF.

To note about this clonotype: The junction and the germline gene differ at one end; a read error may be behind it. This chain connects TRBV5-6 to TRBJ2-1; D gene ambiguous. CDR3 length equals 13 residues. Germline V gives CDR1 SGHDT, CDR2 YYEEEE. As DNA, the CDR3 is TGTGCCAGCAGCTTGACCATTTACAATGAGCAGCTCTTC. Translating gives CASSLTIYNEQLF.

This rearrangement joins TRBV10-3 to TRBJ2-7, with D perhaps matching TRBD1 (6 bases). The germline CDR1 and CDR2 sequences are ENHRY and SYGVKD. CDR3 size: 14 residues. V was clipped by 10 bases and J by 2 bases, with 18 bases between them. CDR3 sequence: CATRHQGRTYEQYF. The CDR3 DNA is TGTGCCACCCGCCACCAGGGGCGAACCTACGAGCAGTACTTC.

This clonotype was picked up a small number of times. This rearrangement joins TRBV12-3 or TRBV12-4 to TRBJ1-2, with 7 bases lining up with TRBD1. This CDR3 region has 13 residues. V was pared by 6 bases and J by 4 bases, with 5 bases of the junction left unmatched. The chain's CDR3 is CASSPQGVYGYTF. CDR3 nucleotide sequence: TGTGCCAGCAGCCCGCAGGGGGTCTATGGCTACACCTTC.

This chain joins TRBV7-2 and TRBJ1-2; D possibly corresponds to TRBD1 (6 bases). Germline V gene sequence: CDR1 SGHTA, CDR2 FQGNSA. The ends were cut back, 3 bases at V and 0 bases at J, with 14 bases in the middle. This CDR3 is built from 16 residues. In DNA form, the CDR3 reads TGTGCCAGCAGCTTGGGGGCAGGGCTATCTAACTATGGCTACACCTTC. It encodes CASSLGAGLSNYGYTF.

This clonotype was observed a few times. V gene TRBV28 combines with J gene TRBJ2-4; 8 nucleotides agree with TRBD1. The CDR3 loop spans 17 amino acids. The ends lost 5 bases at V and 2 bases at J; junction bases unmatched: 11. Germline V gene data show CDR1 as MDHEN and CDR2 as SYDVKM. CDR3 sequence (DNA): TGTGCCAGCAGTGCTTCAGGGGGCGAGTGGTCCAAAAACATTCAGTACTTC. The encoded protein is CASSASGGEWSKNIQYF.

The chain recombines TRBV28 with TRBJ2-1, with no clear D. The CDR3 consists of 15 residues. Germline V lookup: CDR1 MDHEN, CDR2 SYDVKM. Trimming removed 1 base at V and 1 base at J, with 8 bases between. The CDR3 protein is CASSLSMGSYNEQFF. CDR3 coding DNA: TGTGCCAGCAGTTTATCGATGGGGTCCTACAATGAGCAGTTCTTC.

The table lists this clonotype with a few counts. V gene TRBV7-2 combines with J gene TRBJ2-3, with 7 bases lining up with TRBD2. The CDR3 has 16 amino acids. Germline lookup yields CDR1 SGHTA and CDR2 FQGNSA. V was pared by 1 base and J by 1 base, with 5 bases of the junction left unmatched. The CDR3 region is CASSLGRGGGTDTQYF. Here the CDR3 DNA reads TGTGCCAGCAGCTTAGGACGGGGAGGGGGCACAGATACGCAGTATTTT.

The chain couples TRBV5-5 to TRBJ1-5, with D uncertain. Germline loops: CDR1 SGHKS, CDR2 YYEKEE (reference sequence). Trimming removed 1 base at V and 5 bases at J, with 7 bases between. The CDR3 length is 13 residues. The CDR3 DNA is TGTGCCAGCAGCTTGAGCCCAGATCAGCCCCAGCATTTT. This translates into CASSLSPDQPQHF. Looking up the rest from reference TRBV5-5 and TRBJ1-5 gives the full variable domain: DAGVTQSPTHLIKTRGQQVTLRCSPISGHKSVSWYQQVLGQGPQFIFQYYEKEERGRGNFPDRFSARQFPNYSSELNVNALLLGDSALYLCASSLSPDQPQHFGDGTRLSIL.

J is TRBJ2-5 and V is TRBV20-1; D is perhaps TRBD2 (7 bases). The germline gives CDR1 DFQATT, CDR2 SNEGSKA (reference sequence). Trimming left V 4 bases short and J 3 bases short, with 15 bases between. CDR3 size: 14 residues. The CDR3 protein is CSATQGGVKETQYF. The CDR3 coding sequence is TGCAGTGCTACACAGGGAGGGGTCAAAGAGACCCAGTACTTC.

Judged by abundance, this clonotype is medium-sized. The V and J genes are TRBV20-1 and TRBJ2-5, with a weak D call TRBD2 (6 bases). The germline gives CDR1 DFQATT, CDR2 SNEGSKA (reference sequence). Trimming pared 6 bases from V and 5 bases from J, leaving 16 bases between. This CDR3 is built from 13 residues. Here the CDR3 reads CSAIRGLAETQYF. CDR3 bases: TGCAGTGCGATCCGGGGGTTAGCGGAGACCCAGTACTTC.

The chain is built from TRBV20-1 and TRBJ2-7; D is undetermined. V lost 0 bases to trimming and J lost 7 bases, with 16 bases between them. Germline V gives CDR1 DFQATT, CDR2 SNEGSKA (reference sequence). The length of the CDR3 is 14 residues. The chain's CDR3 is CSARDLYGNSEQYF. CDR3 DNA: TGCAGTGCTAGAGATCTCTATGGGAATTCTGAGCAGTACTTC.

The chain carries TRBV20-1 and TRBJ2-7, with D possibly TRBD2 on 5 matching bases. Germline assignment: CDR1 DFQATT and CDR2 SNEGSKA (reference sequence). CDR3 length: 12 residues. V was shortened by 6 bases and J by 0 bases, with 9 bases between the two germline ends. The CDR3 protein is CSARTVSYEQYF. The CDR3 DNA reads as TGCAGTGCACGGACTGTCTCCTACGAGCAGTACTTC.

This clonotype was seen more than once but under ten times. The chain recombines TRBV11-2 with TRBJ2-5, with 11 bases aligning to TRBD2. Trimming cost V 0 bases and J 5 bases; bases outside gene matches: 11. The CDR3 consists of 18 residues. In germline, CDR1 is SGHAT, CDR2 FQNNGV. Here the CDR3 DNA reads TGTGCCAGCAGCTTAGAACTAGCGGGGGAAACCCCTTGGGAGACCCAGTACTTC. As protein: CASSLELAGETPWETQYF. Together with reference TRBV11-2 and TRBJ2-5, the CDR3 gives the full variable domain: EAGVAQSPRYKIIEKRQSVAFWCNPISGHATLYWYQQILGQGPKLLIQFQNNGVVDDSQLPKDRFSAERLKGVDSTLKIQPAKLEDSAVYLCASSLELAGETPWETQYFGPGTRLLVL.